This passage covers 12 T cell receptor beta chains from one sample sequenced in a study of blood T cell repertoires in COVID-19. Sequencing was performed with immunoSEQ multiplex PCR; in TCRdb, only in-frame clones are kept and a portion is missing. Of 360,000 or so clones in the sample, almost 90% were seen once. Sequences were obtained from peripheral blood. These receptors were collected from a man younger than 35 with active or convalescent COVID-19.

This sequence joins TRBV23-1 and TRBJ2-7; TRBD2 is a possible D gene (5 bases). TRBV23-1 qualifies as an ORF whose function is uncertain. The CDR3 extends over 16 amino acids. The V gene lost 0 bases and the J gene lost 0 bases, with 12 bases spanning the gap. CDR3 loop: CASSQSRVSTSYEQYF. In DNA, the CDR3 is TGCGCCAGCAGTCAATCGAGGGTGTCGACCTCCTACGAGCAGTACTTC.

The rearrangement joins TRBV5-4 to TRBJ1-1; TRBD1 matches at 9 bases. The CDR3 extends over 15 amino acids. J gave up 8 bases and V 4 bases, and 12 bases lay outside the gene matches. CDR1 is SGHNT, CDR2 YYREEE, per germline (reference sequence). CDR3 sequence: CASSGGTGHVREAFF. The CDR3, as DNA: TGTGCCAGCAGCGGGGGGACAGGGCACGTTCGGGAAGCTTTCTTT.

V is TRBV4-1 and J is TRBJ2-5, with 12 bases that match TRBD2. V was pared by 0 bases and J by 7 bases, with 12 bases of the junction left unmatched. CDR3 length: 18 residues. Per the germline V gene, CDR1 is MGHRA and CDR2 is YSYEKL. As DNA, the CDR3 is TGCGCCAGCAGCCAAGATCTGGCTAGCGGGGGGGCCGGCGGGACCCAGTACTTC. Translation: CASSQDLASGGAGGTQYF.

The genes are TRBV6-5 and TRBJ1-2; 8 bases align to TRBD1. V was pared by 8 bases and J by 4 bases, with 9 bases of the junction left unmatched. Germline V gene data show CDR1 as MNHEY and CDR2 as SVGAGI. This CDR3 is built from 14 residues. The DNA of the CDR3 is TGTGCCAGCTCTAATGGACAGGGCTTCTATGGCTACACCTTC. Protein sequence: CASSNGQGFYGYTF.

This clone appeared a single time. This rearrangement joins TRBV27 to TRBJ2-2; D might be TRBD2 (5 bases). There are 17 residues in the CDR3. V lost 2 bases, J lost 4 bases, and 17 bases lay in between. Germline values: CDR1 MNHEY, CDR2 SMNVEV (reference sequence). DNA for the CDR3: TGTGCCAGCAGTTTAGCCACAACTAGACCCCGCACCGGGGAGCTGTTTTTT. Translated: CASSLATTRPRTGELFF.

This clone was seen just once. This chain joins TRBV5-1 and TRBJ1-2; 11 nucleotides align to TRBD1. There are 18 residues in the CDR3. Germline V gene lookup returns CDR1 SGHRS and CDR2 YFSETQ. The V and J ends lost 4 bases and 1 base, in that order; junction bases with no gene match: 12. CDR3 amino acids: CASSPGGQGALINYGYTF. As DNA, the CDR3 is TGCGCCAGCAGCCCCGGAGGACAGGGGGCCCTAATTAACTATGGCTACACCTTC.

The chain recombines TRBV3-1 (or the pseudogene TRBV3-2) with TRBJ2-1; TRBD2 aligns across 8 bases. Germline CDR1 LGHDT, CDR2 YNNKEL (reference sequence). V gave up 5 bases and J gave up 7 bases; unmatched junction bases: 13. This CDR3 is 16 amino acids long. Written as DNA, the CDR3 is TGTGCCAGCAGCGTACAACCCCAGCGGGGGAGGAATGAGCAGTTCTTC. Translation gives CASSVQPQRGRNEQFF.

This clone is a singleton in its sample. The J gene is TRBJ2-3, the V gene TRBV9; 8 bases match TRBD2. CDR1 SGDLS and CDR2 YYNGEE come from the germline V gene. Trimming removed 3 bases from V and 3 bases from J; junction bases left unmatched: 6. The CDR3 is 15 amino acids. Here the CDR3 reads CASSGSGGVTDTQYF. The CDR3 nucleotides are TGTGCCAGCAGCGGAAGCGGGGGAGTGACAGATACGCAGTATTTT.

Points on this clone: The same CDR3 also results from other DNA sequences found in this sample. The chain carries TRBV9 and TRBJ2-7; a possible D gene is TRBD1 (5 bases). Per the germline V gene, CDR1 is SGDLS and CDR2 is YYNGEE. The CDR3 totals 15 residues. V was cut by 0 bases and J by 2 bases, with 12 bases left in between. CDR3 coding DNA: TGTGCCAGCAGCGTAGCTTCAGGGCTAACCTACGAGCAGTACTTC. Translation gives CASSVASGLTYEQYF.

This chain uses TRBV28 with TRBJ1-3; 10 nucleotides align to TRBD1. CDR3 length: 17 residues. Per the germline V gene, CDR1 is MDHEN and CDR2 is SYDVKM. Trimming took 6 bases from V and 2 from J; bases not matched to a gene: 10. CDR3 in amino acids: CASSRRTGGVTGNTIYF. CDR3 nucleotide sequence: TGTGCCAGCAGCAGACGGACAGGGGGTGTCACTGGAAACACCATATATTTT.

This chain links TRBV6-5 with TRBJ1-1; perhaps TRBD1 as D (5 bases). V was pared by 7 bases and J by 8 bases, with 20 bases between. The CDR3 extends over 14 amino acids. Germline CDR1 and CDR2: MNHEY and SVGAGI. CDR3 coding DNA: TGTGCCAGCAAAGAAGGATACAGGAGCCAAGAAGCTTTCTTT. It translates to CASKEGYRSQEAFF.

V and J are TRBV29-1 and TRBJ1-3, with 8 bases fitting TRBD1. The CDR3 is 14 residues long. V gave up 7 bases and J gave up 6 bases; unmatched junction bases: 11. The germline CDR1 and CDR2 sequences are SQVTM and ANQGSEA. CDR3: CSARRQGTQNTIYF. In nucleotides, the CDR3 is TGCAGCGCTCGACGACAGGGGACACAAAACACCATATATTTT.